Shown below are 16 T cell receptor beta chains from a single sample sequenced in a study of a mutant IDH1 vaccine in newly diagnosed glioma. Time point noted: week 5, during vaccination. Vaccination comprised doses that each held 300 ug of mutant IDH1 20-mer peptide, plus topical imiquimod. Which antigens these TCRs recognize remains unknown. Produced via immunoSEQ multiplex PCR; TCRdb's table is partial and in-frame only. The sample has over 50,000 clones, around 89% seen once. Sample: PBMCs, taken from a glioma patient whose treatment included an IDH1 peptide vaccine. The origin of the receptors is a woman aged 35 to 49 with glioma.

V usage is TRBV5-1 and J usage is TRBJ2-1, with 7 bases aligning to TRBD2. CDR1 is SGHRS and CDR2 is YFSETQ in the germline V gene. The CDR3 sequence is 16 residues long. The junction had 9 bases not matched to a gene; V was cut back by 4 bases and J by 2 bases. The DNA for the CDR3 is TGCGCCAGCAGCGGGGGGGGGTCCTATGCCTACAATGAGCAGTTCTTC. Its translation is CASSGGGSYAYNEQFF.

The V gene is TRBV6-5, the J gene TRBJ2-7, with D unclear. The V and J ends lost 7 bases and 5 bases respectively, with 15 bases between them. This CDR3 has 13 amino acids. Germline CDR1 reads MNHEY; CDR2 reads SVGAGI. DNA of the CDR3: TGTGCCAGCACCAGAGCCCCCAGCGACGAGCAGTACTTC. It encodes CASTRAPSDEQYF.

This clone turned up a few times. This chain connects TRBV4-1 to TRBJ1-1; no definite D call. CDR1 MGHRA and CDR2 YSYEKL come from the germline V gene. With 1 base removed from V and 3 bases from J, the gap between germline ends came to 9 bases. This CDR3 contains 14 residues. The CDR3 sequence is CASSQVGGYTEAFF. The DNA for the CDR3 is TGCGCCAGCAGCCAAGTGGGCGGGTACACTGAAGCTTTCTTT.

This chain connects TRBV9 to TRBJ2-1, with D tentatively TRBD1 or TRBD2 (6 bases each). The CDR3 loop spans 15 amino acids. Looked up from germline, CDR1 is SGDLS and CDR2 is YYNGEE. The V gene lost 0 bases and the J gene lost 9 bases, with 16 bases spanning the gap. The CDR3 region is CASSVGQGRNTEQFF. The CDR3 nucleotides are TGTGCCAGCAGCGTAGGCCAGGGGAGGAACACTGAGCAGTTCTTC.

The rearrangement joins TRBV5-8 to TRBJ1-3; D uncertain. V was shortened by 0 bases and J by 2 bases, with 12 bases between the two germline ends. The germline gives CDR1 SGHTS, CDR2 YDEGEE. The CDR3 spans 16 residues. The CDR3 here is CASSLGGRRTGNTIYF. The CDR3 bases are TGTGCCAGCAGCTTGGGAGGGAGACGTACTGGAAACACCATATATTTT.

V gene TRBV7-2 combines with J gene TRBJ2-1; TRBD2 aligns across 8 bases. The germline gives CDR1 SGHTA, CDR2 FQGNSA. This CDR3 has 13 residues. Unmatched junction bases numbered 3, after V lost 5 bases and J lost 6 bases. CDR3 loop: CASSRGGPNEQFF. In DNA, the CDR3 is TGTGCCAGCAGCCGGGGGGGGCCCAATGAGCAGTTCTTC.

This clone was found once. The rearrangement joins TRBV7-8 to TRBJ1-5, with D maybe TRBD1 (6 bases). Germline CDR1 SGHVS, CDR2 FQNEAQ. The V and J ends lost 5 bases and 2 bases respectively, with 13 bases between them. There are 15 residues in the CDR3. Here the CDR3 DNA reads TGTGCCAGCAGCGAGGGACAATTGGGCAATCAGCCCCAGCATTTT. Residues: CASSEGQLGNQPQHF.

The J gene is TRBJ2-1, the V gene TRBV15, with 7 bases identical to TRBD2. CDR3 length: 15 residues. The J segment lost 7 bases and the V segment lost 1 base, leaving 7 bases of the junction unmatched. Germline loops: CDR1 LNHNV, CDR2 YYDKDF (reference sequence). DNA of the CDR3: TGTGCCACCAGCAGAGGGGCGGGAGCGGTGAATGAGCAGTTCTTC. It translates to CATSRGAGAVNEQFF.

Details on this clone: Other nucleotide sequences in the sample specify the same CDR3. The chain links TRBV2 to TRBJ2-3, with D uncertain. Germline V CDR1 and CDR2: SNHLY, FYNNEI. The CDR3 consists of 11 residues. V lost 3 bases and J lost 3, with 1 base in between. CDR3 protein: CASSETDTQYF. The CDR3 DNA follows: TGTGCCAGCAGTGAGACAGATACGCAGTATTTT. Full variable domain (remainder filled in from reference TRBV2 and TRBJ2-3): EPEVTQTPSHQVTQMGQEVILRCVPISNHLYFYWYRQILGQKVEFLVSFYNNEISEKSEIFDDQFSVERPDGSNFTLKIRSTKLEDSAMYFCASSETDTQYFGPGTRLTVL.

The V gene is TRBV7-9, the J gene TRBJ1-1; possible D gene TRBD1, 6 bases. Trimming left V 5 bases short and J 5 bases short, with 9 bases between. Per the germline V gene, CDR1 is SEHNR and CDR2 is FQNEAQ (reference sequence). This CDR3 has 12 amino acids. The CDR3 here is CASSAGVTEAFF. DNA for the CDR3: TGTGCCAGCAGCGCAGGGGTTACTGAAGCTTTCTTT.

Written as DNA, the CDR3 is TGTGCCAGTAGTAGCGGGGGGGCCGTCGGGGAGCTGTTTTTT. Translation gives CASSSGGAVGELFF. The chain links TRBV19 to TRBJ2-2; 9 bases are a match to TRBD2. Trimming at V came to 4 bases and at J to 7 bases, leaving 4 bases not matched to a gene. Germline lookup yields CDR1 LNHDA and CDR2 SQIVND (reference sequence). CDR3 length: 14 residues.

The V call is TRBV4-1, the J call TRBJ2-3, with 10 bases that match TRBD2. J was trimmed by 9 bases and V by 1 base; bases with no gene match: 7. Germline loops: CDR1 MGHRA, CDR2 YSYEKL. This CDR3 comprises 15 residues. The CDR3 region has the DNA TGCGCCAGCAGCCAAGGGAGCGGGAGGGCCTGGACGCAGTATTTT. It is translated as CASSQGSGRAWTQYF.

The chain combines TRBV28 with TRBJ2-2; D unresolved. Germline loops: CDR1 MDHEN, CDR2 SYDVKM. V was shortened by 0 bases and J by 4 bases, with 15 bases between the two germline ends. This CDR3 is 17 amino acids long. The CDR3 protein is CASSLWGPTRLTGELFF. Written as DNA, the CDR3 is TGTGCCAGCAGTTTATGGGGTCCCACTCGGCTCACCGGGGAGCTGTTTTTT.

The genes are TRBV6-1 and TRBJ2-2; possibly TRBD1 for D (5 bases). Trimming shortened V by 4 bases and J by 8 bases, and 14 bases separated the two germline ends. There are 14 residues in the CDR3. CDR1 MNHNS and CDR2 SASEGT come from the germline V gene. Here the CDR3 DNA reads TGTGCCAGCAGTGGAACAGGAGTCCAAGGGGAGCTGTTTTTT. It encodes CASSGTGVQGELFF.

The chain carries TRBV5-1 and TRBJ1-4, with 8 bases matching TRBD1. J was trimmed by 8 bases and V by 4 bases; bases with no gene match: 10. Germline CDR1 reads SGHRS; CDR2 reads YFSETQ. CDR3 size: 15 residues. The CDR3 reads CASSPTGQGGEKLFF. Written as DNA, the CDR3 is TGCGCCAGCAGCCCAACAGGACAGGGTGGGGAAAAACTGTTTTTT.

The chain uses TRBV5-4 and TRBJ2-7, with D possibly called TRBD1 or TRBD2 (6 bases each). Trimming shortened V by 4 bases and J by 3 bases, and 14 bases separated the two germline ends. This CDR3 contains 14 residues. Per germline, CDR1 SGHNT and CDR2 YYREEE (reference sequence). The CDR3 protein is CASSTSKGGYEQYF. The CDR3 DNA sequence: TGTGCCAGCAGCACATCCAAGGGGGGCTACGAGCAGTACTTC.